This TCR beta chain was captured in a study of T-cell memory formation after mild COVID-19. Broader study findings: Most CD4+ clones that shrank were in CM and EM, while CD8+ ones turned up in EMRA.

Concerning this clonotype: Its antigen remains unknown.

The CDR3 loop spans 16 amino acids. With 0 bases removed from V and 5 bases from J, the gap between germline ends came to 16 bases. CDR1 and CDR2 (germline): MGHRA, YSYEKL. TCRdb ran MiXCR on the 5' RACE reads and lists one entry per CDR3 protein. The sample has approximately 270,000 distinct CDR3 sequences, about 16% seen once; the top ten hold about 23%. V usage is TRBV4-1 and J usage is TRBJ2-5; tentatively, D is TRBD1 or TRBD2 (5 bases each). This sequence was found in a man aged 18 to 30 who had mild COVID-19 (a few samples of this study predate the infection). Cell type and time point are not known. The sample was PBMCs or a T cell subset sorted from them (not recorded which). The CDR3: CASSQEGTEGDETQYF. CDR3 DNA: TGCGCCAGCAGCCAAGAGGGGACGGAAGGGGACGAGACCCAGTACTTC.